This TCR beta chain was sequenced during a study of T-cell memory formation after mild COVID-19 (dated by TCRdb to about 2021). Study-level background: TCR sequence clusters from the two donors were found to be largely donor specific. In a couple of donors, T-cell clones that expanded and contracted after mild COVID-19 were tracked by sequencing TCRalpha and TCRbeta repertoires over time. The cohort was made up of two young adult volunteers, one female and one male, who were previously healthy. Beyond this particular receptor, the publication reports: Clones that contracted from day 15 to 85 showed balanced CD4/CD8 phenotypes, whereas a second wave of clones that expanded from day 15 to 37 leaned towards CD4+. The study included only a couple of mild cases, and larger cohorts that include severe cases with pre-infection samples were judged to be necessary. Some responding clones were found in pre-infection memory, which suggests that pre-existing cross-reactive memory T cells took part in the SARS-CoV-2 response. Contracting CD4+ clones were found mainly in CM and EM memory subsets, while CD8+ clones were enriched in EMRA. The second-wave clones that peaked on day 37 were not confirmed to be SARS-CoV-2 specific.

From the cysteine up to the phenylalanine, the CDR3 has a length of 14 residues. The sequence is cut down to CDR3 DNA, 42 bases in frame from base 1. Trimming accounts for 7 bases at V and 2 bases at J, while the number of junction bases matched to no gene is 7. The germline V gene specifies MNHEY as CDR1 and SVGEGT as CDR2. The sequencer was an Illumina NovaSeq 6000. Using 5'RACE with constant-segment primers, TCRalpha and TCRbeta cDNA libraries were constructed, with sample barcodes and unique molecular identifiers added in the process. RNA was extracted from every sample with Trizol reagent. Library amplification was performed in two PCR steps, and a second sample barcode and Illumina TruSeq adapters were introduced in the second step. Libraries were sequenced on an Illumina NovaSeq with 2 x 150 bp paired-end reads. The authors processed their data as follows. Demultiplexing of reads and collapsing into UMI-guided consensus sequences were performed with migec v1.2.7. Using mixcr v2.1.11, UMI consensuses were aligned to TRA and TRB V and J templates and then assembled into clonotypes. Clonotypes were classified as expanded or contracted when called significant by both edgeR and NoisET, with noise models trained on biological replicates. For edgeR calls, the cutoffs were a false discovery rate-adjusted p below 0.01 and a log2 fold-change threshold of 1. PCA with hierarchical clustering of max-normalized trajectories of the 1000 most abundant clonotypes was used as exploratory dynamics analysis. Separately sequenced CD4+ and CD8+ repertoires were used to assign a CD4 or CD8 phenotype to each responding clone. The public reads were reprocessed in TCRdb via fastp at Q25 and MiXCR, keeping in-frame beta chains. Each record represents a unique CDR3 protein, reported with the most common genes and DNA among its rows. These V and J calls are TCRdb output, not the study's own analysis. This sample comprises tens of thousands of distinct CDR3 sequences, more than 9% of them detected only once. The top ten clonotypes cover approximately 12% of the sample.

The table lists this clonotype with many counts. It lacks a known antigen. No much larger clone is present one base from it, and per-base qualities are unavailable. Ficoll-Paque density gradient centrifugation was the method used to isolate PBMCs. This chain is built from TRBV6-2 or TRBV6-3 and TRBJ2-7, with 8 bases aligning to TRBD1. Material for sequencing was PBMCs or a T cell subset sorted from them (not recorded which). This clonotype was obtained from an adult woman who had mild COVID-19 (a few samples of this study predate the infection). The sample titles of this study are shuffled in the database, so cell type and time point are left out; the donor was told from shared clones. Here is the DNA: TGTGCCAGCATCAACAACAGGGGGACCTACGAGCAGTACTTC. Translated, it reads CASINNRGTYEQYF.